This passage covers 30 T cell receptor beta chains from one sample sequenced in a study of T cells in Graves' hyperthyroidism and ophthalmopathy. Amplification yielded TCR beta CDR3 regions, with RNA transcripts as the source. The HTBI primer set was used in a first-round RT-PCR of the TCR CDR3. In TCRdb, the multiplex PCR reads were re-called with MiXCR into one record per CDR3 protein. The sample yields about 640,000 distinct CDR3 sequences, less than 25% seen once. Material: blood. All receptors come from a man younger than 45 with Graves' ophthalmopathy.

The rearrangement joins TRBV6-5 to TRBJ2-2, with no clear D. Trimming removed 1 base at V and 1 base at J, with 10 bases between. This CDR3 is built from 16 residues. The germline V gene encodes CDR1 MNHEY and CDR2 SVGAGI. For the CDR3, the DNA is TGTGCCAGCAGTTACTTTCTGTCAGAGAACACCGGGGAGCTGTTTTTT. This sequence encodes CASSYFLSENTGELFF.

The chain has TRBV15 and TRBJ2-2, with 8 positions matching TRBD2. Trimming removed 7 bases from V and 6 bases from J; junction bases left unmatched: 4. CDR3 length: 13 amino acids. Germline-derived CDR1 and CDR2 are LNHNV and YYDKDF (reference sequence). This CDR3 is CATISGISGELFF. The CDR3 DNA reads TGTGCCACCATTAGCGGGATCTCCGGGGAGCTGTTTTTT. The entire variable domain, with the rest obtained from reference TRBV15 and TRBJ2-2, is as follows: DAMVIQNPRYQVTQFGKPVTLSCSQTLNHNVMYWYQQKSSQAPKLLFHYYDKDFNNEADTPDNFQSRRPNTSFCFLDIRSPGLGDTAMYLCATISGISGELFFGEGSRLTVL.

This clonotype was observed at least ten times. The CDR3 DNA is TGCAGTGCTAGGAGTCTAGAATTGAACAATGAGCAGTTCTTC. As protein: CSARSLELNNEQFF. The J gene is TRBJ2-1, the V gene TRBV20-1; D is unresolved. V was cut by 3 bases and J by 5 bases, with 14 bases left in between. Germline V gene lookup returns CDR1 DFQATT and CDR2 SNEGSKA (reference sequence). This CDR3 is built from 14 residues.

The chain links TRBV28 to TRBJ2-4; the match to TRBD2 covers 8 bases. V gave up 5 bases and J gave up 8 bases; unmatched junction bases: 11. This CDR3 has 15 amino acids. Germline CDR1 reads MDHEN; CDR2 reads SYDVKM. The CDR3 region has the DNA TGTGCCAGCAGTCCAACCCGGGGGGGGCGGGACATTCAGTACTTC. Translating gives CASSPTRGGRDIQYF.

The rearrangement links TRBV6-2 or TRBV6-3 to TRBJ2-6; the D is unclear. The CDR3 has 14 amino acids. CDR1 is MNHEY, CDR2 SVGEGT, per germline. Trimming cost V 6 bases and J 0 bases, with 6 bases left between them. The CDR3 DNA reads TGTGCCAGCAGCCCCACCTCTGGGGCCAACGTCCTGACTTTC. Residues: CASSPTSGANVLTF.

The chain has TRBV7-3 and TRBJ2-1, with 8 positions matching TRBD1. Germline-derived CDR1 and CDR2 are SGHTA and FQGTGA. This CDR3 comprises 13 residues. After removal of 5 bases from V and 8 bases from J, the junction contained 5 bases not matched to a gene. The CDR3 region is CASSKDRDDEQFF. Written as DNA, the CDR3 is TGTGCCAGCAGCAAGGACAGGGACGATGAGCAGTTCTTC.

Remarks on this clonotype: With a much larger clone just one base away, this may be a read error. This sequence joins TRBV6-1 and TRBJ2-1, with 15 bases aligning to TRBD2. Germline V gene lookup returns CDR1 MNHNS and CDR2 SASEGT. The junction had 8 bases not matched to a gene; V was cut back by 5 bases and J by 6 bases. The CDR3 totals 17 residues. CDR3: CASSPALGLAGGNEQFF. DNA for the CDR3: TGTGCCAGCAGTCCGGCACTGGGACTAGCGGGAGGCAATGAGCAGTTCTTC.

The chain carries TRBV28 and TRBJ1-4; D call uncertain. The CDR3 runs 16 residues. V lost 4 bases, J lost 0 bases, and 12 bases lay in between. From germline, CDR1 is MDHEN and CDR2 SYDVKM. This CDR3 reads CASSSSHGATNEKLFF. The CDR3 bases are TGTGCCAGCAGTTCTTCACACGGCGCAACTAATGAAAAACTGTTTTTT.

Many counts were recorded for this clonotype. The gene calls are TRBV30 and TRBJ2-7, with TRBD2 identical over 11 bases. In germline, CDR1 is GTSNPN, CDR2 SVGIG (reference sequence). V lost 2 bases and J lost 7; bases outside the gene matches: 4. The CDR3 totals 13 residues. As DNA, the CDR3 is TGTGCCTGGAGTCGCCTAGCGGGAGGAGAGCAGTACTTC. It codes for CAWSRLAGGEQYF.

The V and J genes are TRBV10-3 and TRBJ2-7; TRBD2 matches 8 bases. This CDR3 is built from 16 residues. Per germline, CDR1 ENHRY and CDR2 SYGVKD. J gave up 5 bases and V 2 bases, and 11 bases lay outside the gene matches. CDR3 sequence reads: CAISEARGRPLDEQYF. DNA for the CDR3: TGTGCCATCAGTGAGGCCCGCGGGAGGCCCCTCGACGAGCAGTACTTC.

This clonotype showed up just a few times. This chain joins TRBV6-2 or TRBV6-3 and TRBJ1-1, with unresolved D. Germline V CDR1 and CDR2: MNHEY, SVGEGT. The CDR3 has 12 residues. V lost 3 bases to trimming and J lost 3 bases, with 5 bases between them. The CDR3 region has the DNA TGTGCCAGCAGTTATTCCCACACTGAAGCTTTCTTT. Translation gives CASSYSHTEAFF.

There are many counts of this clonotype. The CDR3: CASSFSFGQAVAGNTGELFF. The CDR3 DNA is TGTGCCAGCAGTTTCAGTTTCGGGCAGGCGGTAGCGGGGAACACCGGGGAGCTGTTTTTT. This sequence joins TRBV27 and TRBJ2-2; 7 bases are a match to TRBD2. There are 20 residues in the CDR3. Germline lookup yields CDR1 MNHEY and CDR2 SMNVEV (reference sequence). V lost 3 bases and J lost 1; bases outside the gene matches: 17.

This clonotype has a count of ten or more. The V and J genes are TRBV14 and TRBJ1-1, with D possibly being TRBD1 (5 bases). Trimming stripped 3 bases from V and 3 bases from J, with 17 bases between. From germline, CDR1 is SGHDN and CDR2 FVKESK. This CDR3 has 16 residues. CDR3 DNA: TGTGCCAGCAGCCAGGTCGTCGGGGGGAGGGACACTGAAGCTTTCTTT. This sequence encodes CASSQVVGGRDTEAFF.

This clonotype was seen more than once but under ten times. The chain joins TRBV6-2 or TRBV6-3 to TRBJ1-5; D gene ambiguous. The CDR3 covers 14 residues. The V end lost 2 bases, the J end lost 2 bases, and 7 bases lay between the germline ends. From germline, CDR1 is MNHEY and CDR2 SVGEGT. For the CDR3, the DNA is TGTGCCAGCAGTTACCCTGCACGCAATCAGCCCCAGCATTTT. Its protein product is CASSYPARNQPQHF.

This clonotype was observed a handful of times. The rearrangement links TRBV9 to TRBJ2-3; D remains unclear. The germline gives CDR1 SGDLS, CDR2 YYNGEE. Trimming took off 3 bases at V and 0 bases at J, with 11 bases between the two ends. This CDR3 region has 15 residues. The CDR3 DNA sequence: TGTGCCAGCAGCGCCGCAGTGACTAGCACAGATACGCAGTATTTT. This codes for CASSAAVTSTDTQYF.

Points on this clonotype: At one boundary the junction diverges from the germline segment, which might be a read error. This chain connects TRBV5-6 to TRBJ2-3, with a weak D call TRBD1 (5 bases). From germline, CDR1 is SGHDT and CDR2 YYEEEE. The CDR3 runs to 15 residues. The CDR3 DNA reads as TGTGCCAGCAGCTCCTCCGCACTGTCCACAGGTACGCAGTATTTT. The encoded protein is CASSSSALSTGTQYF.

In DNA form, the CDR3 reads TGCGCCAGCAGTGAGTCTGTACGCACAGATACGCAGTATTTT. Its translation is CASSESVRTDTQYF. The V and J genes are TRBV10-2 and TRBJ2-3; D is uncertain. The CDR3 extends over 14 amino acids. From germline, CDR1 is WSHSY and CDR2 SAAADI. Trimming shortened V by 0 bases and J by 1 base, and 5 bases separated the two germline ends.

This clonotype was counted between two and nine times. The chain recombines TRBV18 with TRBJ1-1; D is undetermined. The CDR3 length is 15 residues. V lost 3 bases and J lost 4, with 15 bases in between. Germline CDR1 is KGHSH and CDR2 is LQKENI. CDR3 amino acids: CASSPRAVSGTEAFF. The CDR3 DNA sequence: TGTGCCAGCTCACCCCGGGCGGTTTCGGGCACTGAAGCTTTCTTT.

To note about this clonotype: The junction and the germline gene differ at one end; a read error may be behind it. The chain is built from TRBV3-1 and TRBJ1-5, with D unclear. The CDR3 sequence is 13 residues long. The germline V gene encodes CDR1 LGHDT and CDR2 YNNKEL (reference sequence). Here the CDR3 reads CASSQEVNQPQRF. Written as DNA, the CDR3 is TGTGCCAGCAGCCAAGAGGTGAATCAGCCCCAGCGTTTT. Full variable domain (rest looked up from reference TRBV3-1 and TRBJ1-5): DTAVSQTPKYLVTQMGNDKSIKCEQNLGHDTMYWYKQDSKKFLKIMFSYNNKELIINETVPNRFSPKSPDKAHLNLHINSLELGDSAVYFCASSQEVNQPQRFGDGTRLSIL.

This clonotype was seen a handful of times. The chain combines TRBV20-1 with TRBJ2-7; D gene uncertain. Germline assignment: CDR1 DFQATT and CDR2 SNEGSKA (reference sequence). Trimming shortened V by 3 bases and J by 2 bases, and 11 bases separated the two germline ends. The CDR3 extends over 13 amino acids. CDR3 sequence (DNA): TGCAGTGCTAGGAAAAAACCGACCTACGAGCAGTACTTC. Amino acids: CSARKKPTYEQYF.

The chain recombines TRBV5-4 with TRBJ2-7; 8 bases align to TRBD1. Germline values: CDR1 SGHNT, CDR2 YYREEE (reference sequence). After removal of 2 bases from V and 0 bases from J, the junction contained 7 bases not matched to a gene. The CDR3 totals 16 residues. CDR3 DNA sequence: TGTGCCAGCAGCTTTGGAGGACAGGGAAACTCCTACGAGCAGTACTTC. It is translated as CASSFGGQGNSYEQYF.

This chain uses TRBV19 with TRBJ2-1; D gene uncertain. The V and J ends lost 3 bases and 5 bases respectively, with 11 bases between them. Looked up from germline, CDR1 is LNHDA and CDR2 is SQIVND (reference sequence). There are 14 residues in the CDR3. Here the CDR3 reads CASSMIEADNEQFF. CDR3 in DNA: TGTGCCAGTAGTATGATCGAGGCAGACAATGAGCAGTTCTTC.

This chain joins TRBV29-1 and TRBJ2-3, with TRBD2 identical over 10 bases. The CDR3 runs to 15 residues. Germline V gives CDR1 SQVTM, CDR2 ANQGSEA. Unmatched junction bases numbered 7, after V lost 7 bases and J lost 0 bases. CDR3 residues: CSARLAGTSTDTQYF. The CDR3 DNA sequence: TGCAGCGCCAGACTAGCGGGCACTAGCACAGATACGCAGTATTTT.

This clonotype appeared a few times. The genes are TRBV24-1 and TRBJ2-4; D not resolved. The CDR3 has 12 residues. V dropped 1 base and J dropped 9 bases, with 6 bases sitting between them. From germline, CDR1 is KGHDR and CDR2 SFDVKD. The CDR3 protein is CATSDFWGIQYF. CDR3 nucleotide sequence: TGTGCCACCAGTGATTTCTGGGGCATTCAGTACTTC.

This chain links TRBV18 with TRBJ2-7; D remains unclear. This CDR3 comprises 14 residues. Trimming stripped 6 bases from V and 6 bases from J, with 18 bases between. Germline values: CDR1 KGHSH, CDR2 LQKENI. The DNA for the CDR3 is TGTGCCAGCTCTGGGGTGCCCGAGCCACTCGAGCAGTACTTC. This encodes CASSGVPEPLEQYF.

The rearrangement links TRBV29-1 to TRBJ1-1; 7 bases fit TRBD1. The CDR3 sequence is 12 residues long. Trimming took 1 base from V and 6 from J; bases not matched to a gene: 2. In germline, CDR1 is SQVTM, CDR2 ANQGSEA. The CDR3 protein is CSVEAGGAEAFF. In DNA, the CDR3 is TGCAGCGTTGAAGCAGGGGGGGCTGAAGCTTTCTTT.

Many counts were recorded for this clonotype. The gene calls are TRBV28 and TRBJ2-7, with 14 bases that match TRBD2. The CDR3 extends over 17 amino acids. Per germline, CDR1 MDHEN and CDR2 SYDVKM. V shed 3 bases and J 7 bases; nucleotides not matched to a gene: 11. The CDR3 DNA reads TGTGCCAGCAGTTTTGCGGGACTAGCGGGAGCTTTTGGGGAGCAGTACTTC. As protein: CASSFAGLAGAFGEQYF.

The chain combines TRBV20-1 with TRBJ2-3; 13 positions agree with TRBD2. This CDR3 has 14 residues. Losses at the gene ends were 5 bases for V and 11 bases for J; bases not matched to a gene: 10. The V gene's germline CDR1 is DFQATT and CDR2 SNEGSKA (reference sequence). CDR3 region: CSAFGLAGDHMQYF. In DNA form, the CDR3 reads TGCAGTGCTTTTGGACTAGCGGGAGATCATATGCAGTATTTT.

The rearrangement joins TRBV6-5 to TRBJ2-2; 8 positions match TRBD2. V shed 5 bases and J 6 bases; nucleotides not matched to a gene: 11. This CDR3 spans 16 amino acids. The germline V gene has CDR1 MNHEY and CDR2 SVGAGI. CDR3 sequence (DNA): TGTGCCAGCAGTCACCTCGGGACTAGGGTGCCCGGGGAGCTGTTTTTT. It specifies CASSHLGTRVPGELFF.

In its sample, this clonotype was seen many times. The V gene is TRBV7-2, the J gene TRBJ2-7; possible D gene TRBD2, 6 bases. The CDR3 runs to 14 residues. The V end was cut by 1 base, the J end by 5 bases, with 12 bases between. Germline lookup yields CDR1 SGHTA and CDR2 FQGNSA. Here the CDR3 reads CASSLGGGGDEQYF. The CDR3 DNA reads TGTGCCAGCAGCTTAGGGGGCGGAGGGGACGAGCAGTACTTC.